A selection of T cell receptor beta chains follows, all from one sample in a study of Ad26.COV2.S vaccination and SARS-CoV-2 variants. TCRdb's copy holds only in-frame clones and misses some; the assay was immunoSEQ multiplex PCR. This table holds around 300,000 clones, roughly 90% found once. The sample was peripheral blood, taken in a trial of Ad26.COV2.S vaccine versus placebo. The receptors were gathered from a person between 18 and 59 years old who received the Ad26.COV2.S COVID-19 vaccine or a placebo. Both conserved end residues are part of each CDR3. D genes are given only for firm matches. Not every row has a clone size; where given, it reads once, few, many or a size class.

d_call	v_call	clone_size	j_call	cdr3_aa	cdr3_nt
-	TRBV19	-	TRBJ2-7	CASSRANYEQYF	TGTGCCAGTAGTAGGGCTAACTACGAGCAGTACTTC
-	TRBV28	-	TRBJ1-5	CASRKQGAGNQPQHF	TGTGCCAGCAGGAAACAGGGAGCGGGCAATCAGCCCCAGCATTTT
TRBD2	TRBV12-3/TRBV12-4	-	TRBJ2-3	CASSTSGRDTQYF	TGTGCCAGCAGTACAAGCGGGAGAGATACGCAGTATTTT
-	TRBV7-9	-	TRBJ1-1	CASSLHIGLRMREAFF	TGTGCCAGCAGCTTACACATCGGCCTCAGAATGCGTGAAGCTTTCTTT
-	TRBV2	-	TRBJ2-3	CASSENNGLGDTQYF	TGTGCCAGCAGTGAAAACAATGGATTGGGGGATACGCAGTATTTT
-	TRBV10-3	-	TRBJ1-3	CAISGAGNTIYF	TGTGCCATCAGTGGAGCCGGAAACACCATATATTTT
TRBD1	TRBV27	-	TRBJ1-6	CASSRRNYRGDNSPLHF	TGTGCCAGCAGTCGCCGGAACTACAGGGGGGATAATTCACCCCTCCACTTT
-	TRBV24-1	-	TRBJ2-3	CATSGGTDTQYF	TGTGCCACCAGCGGGGGCACAGATACGCAGTATTTT
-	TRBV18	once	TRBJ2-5	CASSPPEGGQETQYF	TGTGCCAGCTCACCACCAGAGGGGGGCCAAGAGACCCAGTACTTC
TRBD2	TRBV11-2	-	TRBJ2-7	CASNLAGAQYEQYF	TGTGCCAGCAACCTAGCGGGGGCCCAATACGAGCAGTACTTC
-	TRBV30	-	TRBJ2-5	CAWSVWQGTETQYF	TGTGCCTGGAGTGTGTGGCAGGGTACGGAGACCCAGTACTTC